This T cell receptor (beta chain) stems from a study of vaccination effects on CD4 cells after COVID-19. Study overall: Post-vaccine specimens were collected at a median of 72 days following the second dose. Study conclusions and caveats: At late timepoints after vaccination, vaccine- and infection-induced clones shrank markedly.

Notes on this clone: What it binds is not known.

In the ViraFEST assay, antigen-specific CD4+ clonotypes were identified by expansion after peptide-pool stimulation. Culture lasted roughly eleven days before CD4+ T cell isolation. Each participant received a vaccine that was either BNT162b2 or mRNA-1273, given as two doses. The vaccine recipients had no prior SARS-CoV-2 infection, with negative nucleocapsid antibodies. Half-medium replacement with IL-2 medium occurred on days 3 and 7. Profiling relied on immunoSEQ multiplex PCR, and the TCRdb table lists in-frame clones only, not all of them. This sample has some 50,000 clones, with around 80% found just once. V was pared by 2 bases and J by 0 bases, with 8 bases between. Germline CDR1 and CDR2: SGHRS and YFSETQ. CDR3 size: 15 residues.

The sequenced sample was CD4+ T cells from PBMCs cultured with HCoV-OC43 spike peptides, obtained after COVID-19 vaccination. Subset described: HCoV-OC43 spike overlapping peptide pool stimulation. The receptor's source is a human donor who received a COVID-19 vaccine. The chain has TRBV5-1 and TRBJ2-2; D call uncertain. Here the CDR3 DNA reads TGCGCCAGCAGCTTCACAGTTGCGAACACCGGGGAGCTGTTTTTT. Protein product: CASSFTVANTGELFF.